This T cell receptor beta chain came from a study of T cell responses to AZD1222 COVID-19 vaccine. Across the whole study: Second-dose intervals near 4 or 12 weeks were combined.

With regard to this clone: Its antigen remains unknown.

The method was immunoSEQ multiplex PCR; TCRdb's version includes in-frame clones alone and lacks a portion of them. The data hold about 120,000 clones, with roughly 84% observed a single time. The germline CDR1 and CDR2 sequences are LNHDA and SQIVND (reference sequence). Trimming removed 4 bases from V and 0 bases from J, with 9 bases in between. This CDR3 spans 14 amino acids. Broader study findings: Unmutated variant regions are reportedly the target of nearly half of TCRs that are spike-specific. Rises in breadth and depth of Spike-specific TCRs came after two AZD1222 doses. AZD1222 recipients seropositive at baseline numbered only 5 or 6.

The chain is built from TRBV19 and TRBJ1-1; D might be TRBD1 (5 bases). The source material was peripheral blood, sampled on day 0 of AZD1222 vaccination. The receptor was derived from an adult in good health. CDR3 sequence (DNA): TGTGCCAGTAGTAGCCAGACAGTGAACACTGAAGCTTTCTTT. Translated: CASSSQTVNTEAFF. The whole variable domain, remainder taken from reference TRBV19 and TRBJ1-1, is DGGITQSPKYLFRKEGQNVTLSCEQNLNHDAMYWYRQDPGQGLRLIYYSQIVNDFQKGDIAEGYSVSREKKESFPLTVTSAQKNPTAFYLCASSSQTVNTEAFFGQGTRLTVV.